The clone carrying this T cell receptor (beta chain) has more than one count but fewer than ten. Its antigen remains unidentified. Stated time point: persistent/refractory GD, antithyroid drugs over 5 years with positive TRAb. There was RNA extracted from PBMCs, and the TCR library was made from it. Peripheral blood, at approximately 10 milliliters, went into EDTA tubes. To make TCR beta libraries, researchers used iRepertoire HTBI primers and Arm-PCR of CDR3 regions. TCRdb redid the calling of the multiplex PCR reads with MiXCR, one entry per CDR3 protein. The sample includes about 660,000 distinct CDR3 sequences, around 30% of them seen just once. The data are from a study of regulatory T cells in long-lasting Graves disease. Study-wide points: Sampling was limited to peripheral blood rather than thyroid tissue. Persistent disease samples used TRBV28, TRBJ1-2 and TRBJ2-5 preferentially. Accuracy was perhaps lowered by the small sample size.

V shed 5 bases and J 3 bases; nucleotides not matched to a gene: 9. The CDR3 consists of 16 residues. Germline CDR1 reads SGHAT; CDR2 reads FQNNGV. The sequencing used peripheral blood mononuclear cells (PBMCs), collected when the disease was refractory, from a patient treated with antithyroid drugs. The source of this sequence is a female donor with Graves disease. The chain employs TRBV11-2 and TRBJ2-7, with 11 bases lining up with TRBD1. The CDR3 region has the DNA TGTGCCAGCAGCCAGAGCGAGGACAGGGGGCACTACGAGCAGTACTTC. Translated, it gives CASSQSEDRGHYEQYF.